The following is a T cell receptor (beta chain) sequence with its context. These data are taken from a study of blood T cell repertoires in COVID-19. In the study overall: Sources were T cells, B-cell-depleted T cells, or PBMCs; the material itself was cDNA or gDNA.

Profiled with immunoSEQ multiplex PCR; TCRdb holds only in-frame clones, not every one. The sample contains under 400,000 clones, 90% of which appear only once. This CDR3 has 15 amino acids. V lost 7 bases and J lost 3, with 17 bases in between. CDR1 is MNHNY, CDR2 SVGAGI, per germline (reference sequence). The receptor was isolated from a man aged 18 to 29 with active or convalescent COVID-19. The sample was peripheral blood. The chain has TRBV6-6 and TRBJ2-3; D is perhaps TRBD1 (6 bases). The CDR3 region is CASTRTAWGTDTQYF. The CDR3 nucleotides are TGTGCCAGCACCCGGACAGCATGGGGTACAGATACGCAGTATTTT.